This T cell receptor (beta chain) was sequenced during a study of T cell responses to AZD1222 COVID-19 vaccine. Study overall: Some second doses came at about 4 weeks and others at about 12 weeks; these were pooled.

Study-level results: Baseline testing showed seropositivity in only six or seven AZD1222 recipients.

Concerning this clone: Antigen specificity is unknown.

Using immunoSEQ multiplex PCR, the repertoire was profiled, and TCRdb retains in-frame clones only, with some absent. The sample has approximately 44,000 clones; around 81% are singletons. From germline, CDR1 is MNHEY and CDR2 SMNVEV (reference sequence). V trimming: 6 bases; J trimming: 3 bases; junction bases outside the gene matches: 2. The CDR3 is 12 residues long. The sequence was obtained from an adult in good health. The input for sequencing was peripheral blood, taken on day 0 of AZD1222 vaccination. The gene calls are TRBV27 and TRBJ2-7; 7 nucleotides line up with TRBD1. CDR3 nucleotide sequence: TGTGCCAGCAGGAACAGGGGCTACGAGCAGTACTTC. Its protein product is CASRNRGYEQYF.